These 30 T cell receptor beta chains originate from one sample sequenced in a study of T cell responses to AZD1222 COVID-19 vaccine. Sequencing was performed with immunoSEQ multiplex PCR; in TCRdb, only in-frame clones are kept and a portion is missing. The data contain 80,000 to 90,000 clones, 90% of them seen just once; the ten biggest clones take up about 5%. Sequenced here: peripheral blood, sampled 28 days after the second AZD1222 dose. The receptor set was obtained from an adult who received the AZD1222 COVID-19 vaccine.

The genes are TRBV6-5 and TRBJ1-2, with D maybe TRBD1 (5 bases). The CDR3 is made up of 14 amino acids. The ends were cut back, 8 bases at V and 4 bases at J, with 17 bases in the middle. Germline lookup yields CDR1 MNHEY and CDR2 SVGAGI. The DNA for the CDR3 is TGTGCCAGCGGTAACAGGAGCATGATCTATGGCTACACCTTC. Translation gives CASGNRSMIYGYTF.

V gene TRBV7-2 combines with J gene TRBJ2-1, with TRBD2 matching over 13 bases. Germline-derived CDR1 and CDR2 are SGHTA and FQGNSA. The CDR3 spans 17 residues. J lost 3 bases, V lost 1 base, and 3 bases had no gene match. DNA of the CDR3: TGTGCCAGCAGCTTAGGGACTAGCGGGGGCCTCTACAATGAGCAGTTCTTC. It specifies CASSLGTSGGLYNEQFF.

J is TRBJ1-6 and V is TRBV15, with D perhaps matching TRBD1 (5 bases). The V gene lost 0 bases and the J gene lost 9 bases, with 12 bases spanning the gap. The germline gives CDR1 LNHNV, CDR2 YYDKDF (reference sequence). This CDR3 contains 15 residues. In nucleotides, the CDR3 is TGTGCCACCAGCAGAGATAGGCAGGGTAGTTCACCCCTCCACTTT. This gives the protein CATSRDRQGSSPLHF.

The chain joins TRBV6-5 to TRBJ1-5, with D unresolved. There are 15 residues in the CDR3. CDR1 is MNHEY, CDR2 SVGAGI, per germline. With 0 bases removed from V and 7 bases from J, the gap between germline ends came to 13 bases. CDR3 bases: TGTGCCAGCAGTTACTCGATGGGGTCGGGGCAGCCCCAGCATTTT. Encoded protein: CASSYSMGSGQPQHF.

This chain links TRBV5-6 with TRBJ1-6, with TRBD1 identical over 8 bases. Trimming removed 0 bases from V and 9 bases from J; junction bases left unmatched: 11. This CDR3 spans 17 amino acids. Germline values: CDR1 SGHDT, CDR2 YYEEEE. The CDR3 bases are TGTGCCAGCAGCTTGGAGGGCAGGGGGCAAGTTAGTTCACCCCTCCACTTT. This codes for CASSLEGRGQVSSPLHF.

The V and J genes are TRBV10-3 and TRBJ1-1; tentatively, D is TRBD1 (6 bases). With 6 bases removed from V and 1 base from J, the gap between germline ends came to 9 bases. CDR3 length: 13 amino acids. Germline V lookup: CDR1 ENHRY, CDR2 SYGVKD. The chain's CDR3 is CAISMTGNTEAFF. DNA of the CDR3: TGTGCCATCAGCATGACAGGGAACACTGAAGCTTTCTTT.

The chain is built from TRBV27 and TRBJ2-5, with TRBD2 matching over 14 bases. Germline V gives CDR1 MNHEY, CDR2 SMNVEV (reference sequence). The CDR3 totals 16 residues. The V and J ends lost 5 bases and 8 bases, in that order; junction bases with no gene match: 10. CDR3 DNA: TGTGCCAGCAGTAGGGGGACTAGCGGGGGAAGGGGAACCCAGTACTTC. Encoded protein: CASSRGTSGGRGTQYF.

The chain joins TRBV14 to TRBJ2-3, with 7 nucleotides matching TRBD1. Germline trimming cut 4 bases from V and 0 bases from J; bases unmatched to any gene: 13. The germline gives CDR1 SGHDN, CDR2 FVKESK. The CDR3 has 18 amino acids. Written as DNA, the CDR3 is TGTGCCAGCAGCCGTCCGCTGACAGGGCTCTCTAGCACAGATACGCAGTATTTT. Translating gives CASSRPLTGLSSTDTQYF.

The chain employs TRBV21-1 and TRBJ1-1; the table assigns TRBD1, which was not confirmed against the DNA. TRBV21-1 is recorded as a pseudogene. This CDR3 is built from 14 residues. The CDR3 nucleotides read TGTGCCAGCAGCATCCGGACATTGAACACTGAAGCTTTCTTT. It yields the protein CASSIRTLNTEAFF.

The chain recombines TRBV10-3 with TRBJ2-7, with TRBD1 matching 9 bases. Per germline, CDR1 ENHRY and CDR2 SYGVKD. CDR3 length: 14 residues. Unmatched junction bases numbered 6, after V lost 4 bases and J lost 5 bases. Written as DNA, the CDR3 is TGTGCCATCAGTGCACGGGACAGGGCCGACGAGCAGTACTTC. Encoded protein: CAISARDRADEQYF.

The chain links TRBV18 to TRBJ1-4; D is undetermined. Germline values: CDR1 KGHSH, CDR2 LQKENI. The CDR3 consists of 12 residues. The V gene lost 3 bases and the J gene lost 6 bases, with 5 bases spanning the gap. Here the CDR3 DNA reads TGTGCCAGCTCACCGGCGGATGAAAAACTGTTTTTT. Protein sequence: CASSPADEKLFF. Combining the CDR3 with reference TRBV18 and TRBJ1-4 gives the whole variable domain NAGVMQNPRHLVRRRGQEARLRCSPMKGHSHVYWYRQLPEEGLKFMVYLQKENIIDESGMPKERFSAEFPKEGPSILRIQQVVRGDSAAYFCASSPADEKLFFGSGTQLSVL.

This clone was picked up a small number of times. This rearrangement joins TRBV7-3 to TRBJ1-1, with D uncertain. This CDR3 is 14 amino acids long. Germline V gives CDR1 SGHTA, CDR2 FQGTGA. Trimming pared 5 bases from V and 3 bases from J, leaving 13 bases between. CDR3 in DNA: TGTGCCAGCAGCCCTCGTGGGTCCCACACTGAAGCTTTCTTT. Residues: CASSPRGSHTEAFF.

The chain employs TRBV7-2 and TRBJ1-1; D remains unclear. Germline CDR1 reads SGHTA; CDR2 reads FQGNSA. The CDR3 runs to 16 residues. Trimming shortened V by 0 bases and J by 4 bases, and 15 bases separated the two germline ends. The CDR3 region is CASSLAPNPVGTEAFF. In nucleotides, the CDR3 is TGTGCCAGCAGCTTAGCGCCGAACCCGGTCGGCACTGAAGCTTTCTTT.

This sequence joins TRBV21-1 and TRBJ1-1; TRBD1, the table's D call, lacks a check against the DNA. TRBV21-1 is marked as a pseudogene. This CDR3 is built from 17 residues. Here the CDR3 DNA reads TGTGCCAGCAGCAGAGTCGGGACAGGGGGAGGTGGGACTGAAGCTTTCTTT. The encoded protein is CASSRVGTGGGGTEAFF.

CDR3 loop: CASSPTGTGAYEQYF. The CDR3 DNA reads as TGTGCCAGCAGCCCGACCGGGACAGGGGCCTACGAGCAGTACTTC. The chain links TRBV13 to TRBJ2-7; 10 nucleotides match TRBD1. The CDR3 has 15 residues. Germline V gene sequence: CDR1 PRHDT, CDR2 FYEKMQ (reference sequence). The junction had 6 bases not matched to a gene; V was cut back by 5 bases and J by 2 bases.

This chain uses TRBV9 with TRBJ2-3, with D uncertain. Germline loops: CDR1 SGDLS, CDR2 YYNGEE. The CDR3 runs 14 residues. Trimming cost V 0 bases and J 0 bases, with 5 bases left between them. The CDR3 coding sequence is TGTGCCAGCAGCGTAGCTGGTAGCACAGATACGCAGTATTTT. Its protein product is CASSVAGSTDTQYF.

This CDR3 reads CASSLTGRGEAFF. The CDR3 DNA follows: TGTGCCAGCAGCCTTACAGGGAGAGGGGAAGCTTTCTTT. This chain links TRBV14 with TRBJ1-1, with D perhaps matching TRBD1 (6 bases). CDR1 SGHDN and CDR2 FVKESK come from the germline V gene. The CDR3 loop spans 13 amino acids. V shed 4 bases and J shed 8 bases, with 14 bases lying between them. The full variable domain, completed using reference TRBV14 and TRBJ1-1, is EAGVTQFPSHSVIEKGQTVTLRCDPISGHDNLYWYRRVMGKEIKFLLHFVKESKQDESGMPNNRFLAERTGGTYSTLKVQPAELEDSGVYFCASSLTGRGEAFFGQGTRLTVV.

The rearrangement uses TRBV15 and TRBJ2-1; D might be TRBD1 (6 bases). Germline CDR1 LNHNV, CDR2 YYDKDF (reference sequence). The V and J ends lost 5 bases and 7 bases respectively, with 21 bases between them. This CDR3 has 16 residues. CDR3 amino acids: CATSLLRGGIGNEQFF. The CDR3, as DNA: TGTGCCACCAGCCTCCTCCGTGGGGGCATTGGAAATGAGCAGTTCTTC.

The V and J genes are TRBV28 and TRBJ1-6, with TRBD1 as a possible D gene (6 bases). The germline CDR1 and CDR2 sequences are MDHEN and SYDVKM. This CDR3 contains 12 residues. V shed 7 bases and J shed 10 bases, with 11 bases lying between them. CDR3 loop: CASKGGGSPLHF. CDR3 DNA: TGTGCCAGCAAAGGGGGGGGATCACCCCTCCACTTT.

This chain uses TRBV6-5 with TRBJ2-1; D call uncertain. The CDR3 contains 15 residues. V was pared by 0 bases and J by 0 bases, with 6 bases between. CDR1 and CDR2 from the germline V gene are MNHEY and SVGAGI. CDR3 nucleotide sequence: TGTGCCAGCAGTTACTCCCAGGCCTCCTACAATGAGCAGTTCTTC. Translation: CASSYSQASYNEQFF.

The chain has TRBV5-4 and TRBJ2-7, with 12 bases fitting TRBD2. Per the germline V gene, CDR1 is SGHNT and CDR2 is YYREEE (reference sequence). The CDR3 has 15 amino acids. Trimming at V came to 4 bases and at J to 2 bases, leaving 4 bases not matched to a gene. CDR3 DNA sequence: TGTGCCAGCAGCCCCAGGACTAGCGGGGCCTACGAGCAGTACTTC. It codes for CASSPRTSGAYEQYF.

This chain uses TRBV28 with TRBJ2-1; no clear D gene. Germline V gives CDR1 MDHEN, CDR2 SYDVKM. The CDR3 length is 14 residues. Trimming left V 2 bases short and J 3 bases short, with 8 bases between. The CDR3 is CASSLPAGYNEQFF. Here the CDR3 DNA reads TGTGCCAGCAGTTTACCGGCAGGCTACAATGAGCAGTTCTTC. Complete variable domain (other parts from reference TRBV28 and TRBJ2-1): DVKVTQSSRYLVKRTGEKVFLECVQDMDHENMFWYRQDPGLGLRLIYFSYDVKMKEKGDIPEGYSVSREKKERFSLILESASTNQTSMYLCASSLPAGYNEQFFGPGTRLTVL.

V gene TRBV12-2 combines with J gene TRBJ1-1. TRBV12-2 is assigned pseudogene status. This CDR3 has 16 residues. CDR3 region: CASRSPGRGTNTEAFF. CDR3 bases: TGTGCAAGTCGCTCCCCGGGGCGGGGGACGAACACTGAAGCTTTCTTT.

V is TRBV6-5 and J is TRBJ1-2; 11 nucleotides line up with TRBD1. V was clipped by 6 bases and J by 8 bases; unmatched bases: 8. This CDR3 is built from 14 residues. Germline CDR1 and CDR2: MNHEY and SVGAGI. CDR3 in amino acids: CASSRTGGKLGYTF. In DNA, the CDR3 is TGTGCCAGCAGCCGGACAGGGGGCAAGTTGGGCTACACCTTC.

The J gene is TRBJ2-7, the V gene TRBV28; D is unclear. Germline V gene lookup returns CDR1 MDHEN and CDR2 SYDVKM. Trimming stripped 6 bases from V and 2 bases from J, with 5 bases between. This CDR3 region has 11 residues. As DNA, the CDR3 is TGTGCCAGCAGGAAGACCTACGAGCAGTACTTC. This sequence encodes CASRKTYEQYF.

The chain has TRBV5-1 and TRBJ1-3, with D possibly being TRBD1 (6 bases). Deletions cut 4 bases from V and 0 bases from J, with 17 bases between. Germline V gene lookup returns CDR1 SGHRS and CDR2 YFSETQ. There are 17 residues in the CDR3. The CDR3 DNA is TGCGCCAGCAGCCTGGATGGGGGCACCTACTCTGGAAACACCATATATTTT. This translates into CASSLDGGTYSGNTIYF.

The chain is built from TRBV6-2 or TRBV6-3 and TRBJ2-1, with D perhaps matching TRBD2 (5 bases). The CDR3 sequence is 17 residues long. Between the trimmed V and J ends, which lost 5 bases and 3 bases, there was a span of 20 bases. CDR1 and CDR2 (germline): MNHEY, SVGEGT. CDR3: CASSRPRRRDLYNEQFF. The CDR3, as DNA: TGTGCCAGCAGTCGCCCCCGGAGGCGAGACCTCTACAATGAGCAGTTCTTC.

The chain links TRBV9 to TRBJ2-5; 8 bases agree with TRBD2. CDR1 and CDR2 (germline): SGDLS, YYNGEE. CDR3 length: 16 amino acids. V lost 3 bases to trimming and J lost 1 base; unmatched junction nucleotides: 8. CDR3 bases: TGTGCCAGCAGCGCACGGACTAGCCGTCCCCAAGAGACCCAGTACTTC. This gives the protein CASSARTSRPQETQYF.

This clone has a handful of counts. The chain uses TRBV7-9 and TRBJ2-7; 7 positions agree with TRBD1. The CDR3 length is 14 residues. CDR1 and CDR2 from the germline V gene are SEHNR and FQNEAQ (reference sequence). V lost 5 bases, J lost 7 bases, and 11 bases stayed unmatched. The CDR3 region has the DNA TGTGCCAGCAGCGCCCTGACAGGGACGCAAGAGCAGTACTTC. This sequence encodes CASSALTGTQEQYF.

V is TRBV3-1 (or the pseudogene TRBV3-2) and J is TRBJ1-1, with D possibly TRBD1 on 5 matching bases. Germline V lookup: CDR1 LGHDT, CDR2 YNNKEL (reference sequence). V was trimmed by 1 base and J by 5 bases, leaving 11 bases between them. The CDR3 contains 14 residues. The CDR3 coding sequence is TGTGCCAGCAGCCAAGTCGCAGGGCGGACTGAAGCTTTCTTT. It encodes CASSQVAGRTEAFF.